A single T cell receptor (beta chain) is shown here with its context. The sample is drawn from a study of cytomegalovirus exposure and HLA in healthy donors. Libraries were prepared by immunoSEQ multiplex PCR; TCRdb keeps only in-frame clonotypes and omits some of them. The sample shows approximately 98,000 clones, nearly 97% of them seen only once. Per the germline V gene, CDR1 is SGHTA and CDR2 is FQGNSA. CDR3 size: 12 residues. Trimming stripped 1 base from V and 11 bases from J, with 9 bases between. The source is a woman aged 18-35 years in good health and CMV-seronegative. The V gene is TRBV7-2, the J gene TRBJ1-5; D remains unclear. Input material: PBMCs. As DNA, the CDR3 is TGTGCCAGCAGCTTAGACTGGTCGTCCCAGCATTTT. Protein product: CASSLDWSSQHF. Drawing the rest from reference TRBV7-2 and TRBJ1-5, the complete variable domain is GAGVSQSPSNKVTEKGKDVELRCDPISGHTALYWYRQSLGQGLEFLIYFQGNSAPDKSGLPSDRFSAERTGGSVSTLTIQRTQQEDSAVYLCASSLDWSSQHFGDGTRLSIL.